This section outlines one T cell receptor (beta chain) sequence together with its context. The data belong to a study of cytomegalovirus exposure and HLA in healthy donors. The primer mix had 60 Vbeta and 13 Jbeta primers. Sequencing used immunoSEQ multiplex PCR; TCRdb keeps in-frame clones, though not all of them. This table holds 110,000 or so clones, about 86% found once. The CDR3 is 15 residues long. Germline V gene data show CDR1 as SGHTA and CDR2 as FQGNSA. V trimming: 5 bases; J trimming: 8 bases; junction bases outside the gene matches: 5. The chain is built from TRBV7-2 and TRBJ2-1; 14 bases match TRBD2. The TCR originated in a woman aged 40 to 49 in good health and CMV-seronegative. The sequenced sample consisted of PBMCs. CDR3 protein: CASSPGLAGADEQFF. CDR3 nucleotides: TGTGCCAGCAGCCCGGGACTAGCGGGAGCGGATGAGCAGTTCTTC.